This TCR beta chain was observed in a study of cytomegalovirus exposure and HLA in healthy donors. Notes on the study in general: Later analysis associated a missense DCLRE1C variant with TCR beta V- and J-gene trimming. Most TCRs appeared rarely, but some public TCRs recurred in many donors.

Germline CDR1 is SGHRS and CDR2 is YFSETQ. V lost 0 bases and J 0 bases, leaving 10 bases between the germline ends. This CDR3 is built from 15 residues. To note about this clone: The antigen remains unidentified.

A multiplex PCR was run with 60 Vbeta primers and 13 Jbeta primers. Sequencing used immunoSEQ multiplex PCR; TCRdb keeps in-frame clones, though not all of them. The sample records some 120,000 clones, 55% to 65% being singletons. Healthy bone marrow donors supplied every sample. This TCR came from a woman in her 40s in good health and CMV-seropositive. Sample: PBMCs. V and J are TRBV5-1 and TRBJ2-7; tentative D call: TRBD2 (5 bases). The CDR3 loop reads CASSLGRGISYEQYF. The CDR3 DNA reads TGCGCCAGCAGCTTGGGACGGGGAATCTCCTACGAGCAGTACTTC.